The 17 T cell receptor beta chains below all came from one sample that was sequenced in a study of blood T cell repertoires in COVID-19. Sequencing used immunoSEQ multiplex PCR; TCRdb keeps in-frame clones, though not all of them. The table shows some 93,000 clones, with just under 85% occurring only once. Sequenced input: peripheral blood. Receptors originate from a man aged 65 to 79 with acute or convalescent COVID-19.

The chain has TRBV5-6 and TRBJ1-1; 9 positions agree with TRBD1. Trimming cost V 4 bases and J 5 bases; bases outside gene matches: 9. Germline CDR1 is SGHDT and CDR2 is YYEEEE. This CDR3 comprises 15 residues. The CDR3 loop reads CASSPGTGTWTEAFF. In DNA form, the CDR3 reads TGTGCCAGCAGCCCTGGGACAGGGACGTGGACTGAAGCTTTCTTT.

This clone came up once. This chain links TRBV6-5 with TRBJ1-1; TRBD1 matches at 8 bases. J was trimmed by 0 bases and V by 8 bases; bases with no gene match: 8. Germline V gives CDR1 MNHEY, CDR2 SVGAGI. This CDR3 has 15 amino acids. The CDR3 DNA sequence: TGTGCCAGCGACGGACAGGGCGGTTTGAACACTGAAGCTTTCTTT. This sequence encodes CASDGQGGLNTEAFF.

This clone has just one count. The genes are TRBV7-3 and TRBJ2-1, with TRBD2 matching 12 bases. The ends lost 5 bases at V and 9 bases at J; junction bases unmatched: 8. This CDR3 spans 15 amino acids. Germline loops: CDR1 SGHTA, CDR2 FQGTGA. The CDR3 sequence is CASSKASGGAGEQFF. In DNA form, the CDR3 reads TGTGCCAGCAGCAAAGCTAGCGGGGGGGCCGGTGAGCAGTTCTTC.

The CDR3 DNA reads TGTGCCAGCAGCCCCCGCTCAGACACATGGGATGGCTACACCTTC. It yields the protein CASSPRSDTWDGYTF. This sequence joins TRBV7-6 and TRBJ1-2; D not certain. The V gene lost 5 bases and the J gene lost 6 bases, with 19 bases spanning the gap. The CDR3 length is 15 residues. Germline CDR1 and CDR2: SGHVS and FNYEAQ.

This chain connects TRBV7-3 to TRBJ1-3; the match to TRBD1 covers 8 bases. The germline V gene has CDR1 SGHTA and CDR2 FQGTGA. This CDR3 is built from 16 residues. J gave up 3 bases and V 2 bases, and 6 bases lay outside the gene matches. Written as DNA, the CDR3 is TGTGCCAGCAGCTTAGGCCCCGGGACAGGTGGAAACACCATATATTTT. This translates into CASSLGPGTGGNTIYF.

In DNA, the CDR3 is TGTGCCAGCAGGAGGAACACCGGGGAGCTGTTTTTT. As protein: CASRRNTGELFF. The chain joins TRBV12-3 or TRBV12-4 to TRBJ2-2, with D unclear. CDR3 length: 12 amino acids. Trimming took 6 bases from V and 1 from J, leaving 3 bases between them.

The V and J genes are TRBV29-1 and TRBJ2-7; 9 positions agree with TRBD2. CDR1 and CDR2 from the germline V gene are SQVTM and ANQGSEA. This CDR3 is 15 amino acids long. Trimming removed 0 bases from V and 6 bases from J; junction bases left unmatched: 9. The CDR3 region has the DNA TGCAGCGTTGAAGACGGGCTAGCGGGACTATCCGAGCAGTACTTC. Translated, it gives CSVEDGLAGLSEQYF.

The chain employs TRBV7-8 and TRBJ2-2; 13 bases align to TRBD2. The CDR3 totals 19 residues. Germline V gives CDR1 SGHVS, CDR2 FQNEAQ. J was trimmed by 0 bases and V by 8 bases; bases with no gene match: 12. Written as DNA, the CDR3 is TGTGCCAGCCTTCTCCGGACTAGCGGGAGAACCGCGAACACCGGGGAGCTGTTTTTT. Its translation: CASLLRTSGRTANTGELFF.

The V and J genes are TRBV18 and TRBJ1-3; D is possibly TRBD1 (5 bases). V shed 2 bases and J shed 4 bases, with 21 bases lying between them. The CDR3 has 18 amino acids. CDR1 is KGHSH and CDR2 is LQKENI in the germline V gene. The chain's CDR3 is CASSPRDWSGRRGNTIYF. The DNA for the CDR3 is TGTGCCAGCTCACCAAGGGACTGGAGTGGAAGGCGAGGAAACACCATATATTTT.

The chain combines TRBV5-5 with TRBJ2-7; the match to TRBD1 covers 8 bases. The CDR3 is 15 residues long. Germline trimming cut 3 bases from V and 3 bases from J; bases unmatched to any gene: 8. From germline, CDR1 is SGHKS and CDR2 YYEKEE (reference sequence). The CDR3, as DNA: TGTGCCAGCAGCTACTCCGGACAGGGAAACTACGAGCAGTACTTC. Its protein is CASSYSGQGNYEQYF.

This chain joins TRBV19 and TRBJ2-3; 9 nucleotides align to TRBD1. Germline-derived CDR1 and CDR2 are LNHDA and SQIVND (reference sequence). Unmatched junction bases numbered 12, after V lost 5 bases and J lost 0 bases. The CDR3 has 18 amino acids. CDR3 bases: TGTGCCAGTAGTCTACAGGGGGCGAGCGTCGGAAGCACAGATACGCAGTATTTT. Encoded protein: CASSLQGASVGSTDTQYF.

The genes are TRBV15 and TRBJ1-1, with D perhaps matching TRBD1 (6 bases). Trimming pared 7 bases from V and 6 bases from J, leaving 18 bases between. In germline, CDR1 is LNHNV, CDR2 YYDKDF (reference sequence). The CDR3 has 14 amino acids. The DNA for the CDR3 is TGTGCCACCACCCGGGGGGGGCCTATTGCTGAAGCTTTCTTT. Translated: CATTRGGPIAEAFF.

This chain connects TRBV5-4 to TRBJ1-5, with D hard to call. Per germline, CDR1 SGHNT and CDR2 YYREEE (reference sequence). The CDR3 covers 12 residues. The ends were cut back, 4 bases at V and 7 bases at J, with 9 bases in the middle. Here the CDR3 reads CASSLLGQPQHF. CDR3 coding DNA: TGTGCCAGCAGCCTTCTAGGCCAGCCCCAGCATTTT.

The chain has TRBV28 and TRBJ1-2; D remains ambiguous. CDR3 length: 11 amino acids. The ends were cut back, 9 bases at V and 0 bases at J, with 5 bases in the middle. CDR1 and CDR2 (germline): MDHEN, SYDVKM. For the CDR3, the DNA is TGTGCCAGTTTAGCTAACTATGGCTACACCTTC. It encodes CASLANYGYTF.

The chain joins TRBV28 to TRBJ2-3; 9 bases agree with TRBD2. Germline loops: CDR1 MDHEN, CDR2 SYDVKM. The CDR3 extends over 16 amino acids. V was pared by 2 bases and J by 7 bases, with 10 bases of the junction left unmatched. DNA for the CDR3: TGTGCCAGCAGTTTAAAGGTCGGGACTAGCAGCAATACGCAGTATTTT. This gives the protein CASSLKVGTSSNTQYF. Complete variable domain (other parts from reference TRBV28 and TRBJ2-3): DVKVTQSSRYLVKRTGEKVFLECVQDMDHENMFWYRQDPGLGLRLIYFSYDVKMKEKGDIPEGYSVSREKKERFSLILESASTNQTSMYLCASSLKVGTSSNTQYFGPGTRLTVL.

The chain couples TRBV7-8 to TRBJ2-1; weak D call: TRBD2 (6 bases). The germline V gene encodes CDR1 SGHVS and CDR2 FQNEAQ. This CDR3 has 15 amino acids. Trimming pared 1 base from V and 2 bases from J, leaving 9 bases between. CDR3 DNA: TGTGCCAGCAGCTTAGACCGGGAGCCCTACAATGAGCAGTTCTTC. Protein: CASSLDREPYNEQFF.

The chain joins TRBV4-1 to TRBJ2-7; 11 bases match TRBD2. Germline trimming cut 4 bases from V and 2 bases from J; bases unmatched to any gene: 1. Per germline, CDR1 MGHRA and CDR2 YSYEKL. The CDR3 contains 14 residues. CDR3 amino acids: CASSRLAGTYEQYF. The CDR3 bases are TGCGCCAGCAGCCGACTAGCGGGAACCTACGAGCAGTACTTC.